These 13 T cell receptor beta chains came from one sample sequenced in a study of CD8 T cells in ankylosing spondylitis. Broader study findings: Blood from ankylosing spondylitis patients appeared to carry a characteristic roughly eight-variant TCR beta motif.

Antigens of these TCRs are unknown. Each CDR3 protein gets one entry after TCRdb re-called the 5' RACE reads with MiXCR. The table lists around 450,000 distinct CDR3 sequences, about 25% of them singletons. Sample: blood, either unsorted or a sorted T cell fraction (not recorded which). These receptor sequences come from a male donor with ankylosing spondylitis.

The chain employs TRBV27 and TRBJ2-7; the match to TRBD1 covers 9 bases. The V gene's germline CDR1 is MNHEY and CDR2 SMNVEV (reference sequence). The CDR3 is 14 amino acids. J gave up 6 bases and V 3 bases, and 6 bases lay outside the gene matches. The CDR3 DNA is TGTGCCAGCAGTTTCCAGGGACAGGGTCCCGAGCAGTACTTC. Translated, it gives CASSFQGQGPEQYF.

This sequence joins TRBV29-1 and TRBJ2-3; TRBD2 matches at 14 bases. CDR1 and CDR2 (germline): SQVTM, ANQGSEA. The V segment lost 6 bases and the J segment 5 bases; nucleotides outside the gene matches: 7. The CDR3 sequence is 15 residues long. The CDR3 nucleotides are TGCAGCGTAGCAGGGACTAGCGGGAGTGTAGATACGCAGTATTTT. Its protein product is CSVAGTSGSVDTQYF.

The J gene is TRBJ1-4, the V gene TRBV5-5, with D unresolved. V was trimmed by 3 bases and J by 0 bases, leaving 6 bases between them. This CDR3 spans 14 amino acids. CDR1 and CDR2 from the germline V gene are SGHKS and YYEKEE (reference sequence). Written as DNA, the CDR3 is TGTGCCAGCAGCTCGGGTGCAACTAATGAAAAACTGTTTTTT. This codes for CASSSGATNEKLFF.

This clonotype turned up a few times. The V call is TRBV7-2, the J call TRBJ2-7; D ambiguous. The germline V and J ends were trimmed by 1 base and 2 bases, with 12 bases remaining between them. In germline, CDR1 is SGHTA, CDR2 FQGNSA. The CDR3 sequence is 15 residues long. The chain's CDR3 is CASSLVSTNPYEQYF. Here the CDR3 DNA reads TGTGCCAGCAGCTTAGTATCCACAAACCCCTACGAGCAGTACTTC.

This clonotype was counted a few times. The V call is TRBV24-1, the J call TRBJ2-7; the match to TRBD1 covers 7 bases. Germline values: CDR1 KGHDR, CDR2 SFDVKD. The junction had 3 bases not matched to a gene; V was cut back by 6 bases and J by 2 bases. This CDR3 spans 13 amino acids. The CDR3 coding sequence is TGTGCCACCAGTCTCAGGGGGACCTACGAGCAGTACTTC. It translates to CATSLRGTYEQYF.

This clonotype was seen a few times. This rearrangement joins TRBV7-2 to TRBJ2-1, with D hard to call. This CDR3 spans 13 amino acids. Trimming shortened V by 1 base and J by 6 bases, and 7 bases separated the two germline ends. CDR1 is SGHTA, CDR2 FQGNSA, per germline. The CDR3 here is CASSLGESNEQFF. CDR3 DNA sequence: TGTGCCAGCAGCTTAGGAGAATCCAATGAGCAGTTCTTC.

This clonotype was seen more than once but under ten times. The J gene is TRBJ1-5, the V gene TRBV2, with 7 bases fitting TRBD1. J lost 5 bases, V lost 3 bases, and 4 bases had no gene match. Germline V gene sequence: CDR1 SNHLY, CDR2 FYNNEI. The CDR3 length is 14 residues. CDR3 sequence reads: CASSEIGGYQPQHF. For the CDR3, the DNA is TGTGCCAGCAGTGAGATAGGGGGCTATCAGCCCCAGCATTTT.

J is TRBJ2-1 and V is TRBV11-3; D remains ambiguous. Trimming left V 5 bases short and J 2 bases short, with 7 bases between. CDR1 and CDR2 from the germline V gene are SGHNT and YENEEA. The CDR3 covers 13 residues. CDR3 protein: CASSMSAYNEQFF. The CDR3 DNA follows: TGTGCCAGCAGCATGAGTGCCTACAATGAGCAGTTCTTC.

CDR3 sequence (DNA): TGTGCCAGCAGTTTTGCGGGCCGGATGTTTGTC. It translates to CASSFAGRMFV. The chain carries TRBV28 and TRBJ2-7; TRBD2 is a possible D gene (5 bases). The CDR3 length is 11 residues. Per germline, CDR1 MDHEN and CDR2 SYDVKM.

The gene calls are TRBV7-9 and TRBJ2-2, with 8 positions matching TRBD1. The V and J ends lost 4 bases and 0 bases, in that order; junction bases with no gene match: 4. Germline V gene data show CDR1 as SEHNR and CDR2 as FQNEAQ (reference sequence). This CDR3 region has 16 residues. CDR3 amino acids: CASSSWDRTNTGELFF. CDR3 DNA sequence: TGTGCCAGCAGCTCCTGGGACAGGACGAACACCGGGGAGCTGTTTTTT.

This clonotype showed up just a few times. The CDR3 nucleotides are TGCAGCGTTGGTTTTAGTGGTGAAAAACTGTTTTTT. This translates into CSVGFSGEKLFF. V gene TRBV29-1 combines with J gene TRBJ1-4; D uncertain. Germline CDR1 and CDR2: SQVTM and ANQGSEA. The CDR3 extends over 12 amino acids. V lost 4 bases and J 7 bases, leaving 10 bases between the germline ends. Supplemented by reference TRBV29-1 and TRBJ1-4, the full variable domain reads SAVISQKPSRDICQRGTSLTIQCQVDSQVTMMFWYRQQPGQSLTLIATANQGSEATYESGFVIDKFPISRPNLTFSTLTVSNMSPEDSSIYLCSVGFSGEKLFFGSGTQLSVL.

The V gene is TRBV20-1, the J gene TRBJ2-1, with 14 bases aligning to TRBD2. Germline CDR1 DFQATT, CDR2 SNEGSKA (reference sequence). V gave up 3 bases and J gave up 10 bases; unmatched junction bases: 8. The CDR3 length is 15 residues. DNA for the CDR3: TGCAGTGCTAGTGAGGGGACTAGCGGGAGAGGGGAGCAGTTCTTC. Its translation: CSASEGTSGRGEQFF.

This clonotype was recorded a few times. The chain joins TRBV29-1 to TRBJ2-1; 8 bases line up with TRBD2. The CDR3 is 16 amino acids. V shed 7 bases, J shed 0 bases, and the junction held 11 bases outside the gene matches. Germline CDR1 is SQVTM and CDR2 is ANQGSEA. DNA of the CDR3: TGCAGCGCAGACCCACTAGCGGACAGCTCCTACAATGAGCAGTTCTTC. Protein product: CSADPLADSSYNEQFF.